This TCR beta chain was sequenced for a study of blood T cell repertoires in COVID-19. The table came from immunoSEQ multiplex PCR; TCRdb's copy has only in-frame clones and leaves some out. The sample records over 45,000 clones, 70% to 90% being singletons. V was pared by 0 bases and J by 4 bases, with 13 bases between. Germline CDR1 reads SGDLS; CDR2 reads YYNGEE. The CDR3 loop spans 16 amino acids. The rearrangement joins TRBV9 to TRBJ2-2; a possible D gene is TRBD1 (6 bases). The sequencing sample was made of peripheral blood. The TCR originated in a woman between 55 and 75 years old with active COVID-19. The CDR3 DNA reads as TGTGCCAGCAGCGTAGGTCCCAGGGGCGGCACCGGGGAGCTGTTTTTT. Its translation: CASSVGPRGGTGELFF.